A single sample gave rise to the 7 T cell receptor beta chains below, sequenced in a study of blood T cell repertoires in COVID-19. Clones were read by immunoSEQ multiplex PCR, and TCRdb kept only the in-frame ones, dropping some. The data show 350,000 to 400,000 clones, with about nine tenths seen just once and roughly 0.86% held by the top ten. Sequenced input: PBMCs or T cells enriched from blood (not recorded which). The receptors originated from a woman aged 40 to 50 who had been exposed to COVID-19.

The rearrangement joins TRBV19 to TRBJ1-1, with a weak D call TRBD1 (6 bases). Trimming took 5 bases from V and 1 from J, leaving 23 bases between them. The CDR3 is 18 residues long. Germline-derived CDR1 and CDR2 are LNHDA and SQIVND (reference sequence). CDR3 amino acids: CASSFGGAGVRANTEAFF. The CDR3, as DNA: TGTGCCAGTAGTTTTGGGGGGGCTGGCGTGAGGGCGAACACTGAAGCTTTCTTT.

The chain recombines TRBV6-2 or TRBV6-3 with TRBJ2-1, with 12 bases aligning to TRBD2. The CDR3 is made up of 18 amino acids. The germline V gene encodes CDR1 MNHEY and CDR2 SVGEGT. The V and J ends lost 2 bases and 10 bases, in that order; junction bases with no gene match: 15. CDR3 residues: CASSYIGMTSGRLNEQFF. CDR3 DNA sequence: TGTGCCAGCAGTTACATAGGAATGACTAGCGGGAGATTAAACGAGCAGTTCTTC.

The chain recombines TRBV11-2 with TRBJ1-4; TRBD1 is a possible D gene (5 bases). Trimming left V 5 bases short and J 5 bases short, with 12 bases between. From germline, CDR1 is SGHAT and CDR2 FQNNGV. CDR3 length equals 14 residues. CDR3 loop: CASSPGRRNEKLFF. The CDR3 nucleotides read TGTGCCAGCAGCCCAGGGCGACGGAATGAAAAACTGTTTTTT.

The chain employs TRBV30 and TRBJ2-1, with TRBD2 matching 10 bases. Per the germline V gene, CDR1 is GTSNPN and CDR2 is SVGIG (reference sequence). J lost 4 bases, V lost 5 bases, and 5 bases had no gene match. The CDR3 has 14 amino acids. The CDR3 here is CAWQLAGHYNEQFF. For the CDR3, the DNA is TGTGCCTGGCAACTAGCGGGACATTACAATGAGCAGTTCTTC. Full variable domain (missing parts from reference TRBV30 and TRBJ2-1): SQTIHQWPATLVQPVGSPLSLECTVEGTSNPNLYWYRQAAGRGLQLLFYSVGIGQISSEVPQNLSASRPQDRQFILSSKKLLLSDSGFYLCAWQLAGHYNEQFFGPGTRLTVL.

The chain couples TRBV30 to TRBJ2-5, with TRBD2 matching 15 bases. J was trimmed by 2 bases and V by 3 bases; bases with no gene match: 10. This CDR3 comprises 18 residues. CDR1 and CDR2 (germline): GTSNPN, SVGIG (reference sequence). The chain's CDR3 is CAWSPPRGTSGGQETQYF. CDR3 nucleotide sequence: TGTGCCTGGAGCCCCCCAAGGGGGACTAGCGGGGGGCAAGAGACCCAGTACTTC. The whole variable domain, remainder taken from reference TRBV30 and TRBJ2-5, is SQTIHQWPATLVQPVGSPLSLECTVEGTSNPNLYWYRQAAGRGLQLLFYSVGIGQISSEVPQNLSASRPQDRQFILSSKKLLLSDSGFYLCAWSPPRGTSGGQETQYFGPGTRLLVL.

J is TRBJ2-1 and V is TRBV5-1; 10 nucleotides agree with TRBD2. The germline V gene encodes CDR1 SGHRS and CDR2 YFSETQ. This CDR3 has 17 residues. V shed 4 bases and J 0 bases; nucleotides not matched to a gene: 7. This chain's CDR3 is CASSPGLAASSYNEQFF. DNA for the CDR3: TGCGCCAGCAGCCCCGGACTAGCGGCCAGCTCCTACAATGAGCAGTTCTTC.

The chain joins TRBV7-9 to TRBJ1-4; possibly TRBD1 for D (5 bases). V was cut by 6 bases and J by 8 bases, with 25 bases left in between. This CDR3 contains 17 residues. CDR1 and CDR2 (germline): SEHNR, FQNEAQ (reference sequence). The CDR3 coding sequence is TGTGCCAGCAGTTCTAAGGGGCGGCGGTCAAACGGGGAAAAACTGTTTTTT. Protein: CASSSKGRRSNGEKLFF. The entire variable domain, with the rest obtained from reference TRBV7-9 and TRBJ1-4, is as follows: DTGVSQNPRHKITKRGQNVTFRCDPISEHNRLYWYRQTLGQGPEFLTYFQNEAQLEKSRLLSDRFSAERPKGSFSTLEIQRTEQGDSAMYLCASSSKGRRSNGEKLFFGSGTQLSVL.